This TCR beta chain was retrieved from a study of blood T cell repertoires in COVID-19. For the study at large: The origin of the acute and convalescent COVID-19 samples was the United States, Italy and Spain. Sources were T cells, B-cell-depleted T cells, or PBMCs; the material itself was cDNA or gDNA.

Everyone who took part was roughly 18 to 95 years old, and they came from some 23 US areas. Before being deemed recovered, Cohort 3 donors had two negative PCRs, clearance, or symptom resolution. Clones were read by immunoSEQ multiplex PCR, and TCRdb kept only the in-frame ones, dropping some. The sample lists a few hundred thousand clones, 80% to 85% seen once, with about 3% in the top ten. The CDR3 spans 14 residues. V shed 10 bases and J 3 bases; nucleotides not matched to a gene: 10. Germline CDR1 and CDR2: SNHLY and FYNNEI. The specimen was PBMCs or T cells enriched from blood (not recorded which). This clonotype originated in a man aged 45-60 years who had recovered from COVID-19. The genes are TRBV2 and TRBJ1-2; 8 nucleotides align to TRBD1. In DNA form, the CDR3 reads TGTGCCAACCCCGGGACAGGCGTGTACTATGGCTACACCTTC. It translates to CANPGTGVYYGYTF. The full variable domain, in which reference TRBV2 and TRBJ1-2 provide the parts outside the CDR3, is EPEVTQTPSHQVTQMGQEVILRCVPISNHLYFYWYRQILGQKVEFLVSFYNNEISEKSEIFDDQFSVERPDGSNFTLKIRSTKLEDSAMYFCANPGTGVYYGYTFGSGTRLTVV.